This T cell receptor beta chain emerged from a study of blood T cell repertoires in COVID-19 (dated by TCRdb to the early 2020s). Broadly, across the study: Samples from collaborators originated in the United States, Italy and Spain and spanned both the acute and convalescent phases of COVID-19. The material from the prospective study consisted of cDNA or gDNA derived from T cells, B-cell-depleted T cells, or PBMCs. Deeply sampled blood TCRbeta repertoires from subjects exposed to, actively infected with, or recovered from COVID-19 were included in the dataset. A freely available public database, intended as a resource for researchers studying the immune response to SARS-CoV-2, is where the repertoires were released. Samples came from the ongoing ImmuneRACE study (first 160 participants) plus 1,254 subjects from 6 global collaborators. Sample metadata almost always included a de-identified subject ID, COVID-19 status, age in years and sex. Where available, HLA class I and class II types were taken from metadata supplied by the sample provider and were not determined by assay-based typing. General study outcomes and caveats: How much clinical and demographic metadata was included differed by source and by participant, and the metadata was provided uncurated.

Taken from the germline V gene (reference sequence), the CDR1 and CDR2 loops are LGHDT and YNNKEL. From the cysteine through the phenylalanine, the CDR3 covers 17 amino acids. Solely the CDR3 DNA is kept, with 51 bases framed from the first base. V has 3 bases trimmed and J has 5 bases trimmed; junction bases matching no gene number 5. The immunoSEQ Assay, a bias-controlled multiplex PCR, was used to amplify TCRbeta CDR3 regions from genomic DNA. Processing in the source paper ran as follows. Nucleated cell counts per sample were estimated from amplification of reference gene primers within the assay. To quantify the absolute abundance of each unique TCRbeta CDR3 rearrangement, sequence reads were collapsed and filtered. Productive Simpson clonality was computed per sample as the square root of Simpson's diversity index over productive rearrangements. The clones in this table, taken by TCRdb from immuneACCESS, are in-frame only. Not every clone is retained; where verified, under half of the shortfall comes from an unresolved V gene, and the cause of the rest is unknown. V, J and clone size derive from that table, while D and trimming were established from the DNA sequence. The sample table contains under 65,000 clones; only one count was recorded for around 90% of them. In total, the top ten clones hold approximately 3% of the sample.

Whole blood was collected in K2EDTA tubes by collaborating institutions according to the institutions' own protocols. For TCRbeta analysis, collaborators shipped samples as frozen whole blood, isolated PBMCs, or DNA extracted from either of those sample types. As for this clone: It has no known antigen specificity. No base quality information exists; no much larger clone differs at one position.

The origin of this receptor is a man over 45 with acute or convalescent COVID-19. Sequencing used peripheral blood. The rearranged chain carries TRBV3-1 (or the pseudogene TRBV3-2) and TRBJ2-3; TRBD2 matches 16 bases in the middle. Here is the DNA: TGTGCCAGCAGCCAGCCCGGGACTAGCGGGGGGGGAGATACGCAGTATTTT. Translated, this gives CASSQPGTSGGGDTQYF.